This record looks at one T cell receptor (beta chain) sequence and its context. Its antigen remains unidentified. This entry belongs to a study of STAT5B mutations in CD4+ large granular lymphocyte leukemia. Whole-study findings and limits: 8/27 top patient clones versus 2/35 control clones were TRBV06-family. Without putative leukemic clones, patient CD4-sorted repertoires remained more clonal than healthy CD4+ repertoires. About 26% of private leukemic clonotypes occurred rarely in other patients' non-leukemic repertoires.

Libraries were prepared by immunoSEQ multiplex PCR; TCRdb keeps only in-frame clonotypes and omits some of them. The sample yields about 33,000 clones, about 85% seen once. This CDR3 has 17 amino acids. Trimming took 4 bases from V and 4 from J, leaving 22 bases between them. Looked up from germline, CDR1 is SGHRS and CDR2 is YFSETQ. Controls came from buffy coats of healthy blood donors. The TCR sequence derives from a human donor in good health. What was sequenced was CD4+ T cells from blood buffy coats. V is TRBV5-1 and J is TRBJ2-3; the D gene could be TRBD1 or TRBD2 (6 bases each). Here the CDR3 DNA reads TGCGCCAGCAGCAGGGGGGTCGGCCCCGGGGTCCCAGATACGCAGTATTTT. Translation: CASSRGVGPGVPDTQYF.